Here is one TCR beta chain with its context. As yet, its antigen is unknown. This specimen comes from a study of Ad26.COV2.S vaccination and SARS-CoV-2 variants. Study in general: Into the muscle, Ad26.COV2.S was dosed once or twice, 56 days apart.

The treatment is: 19 received Ad26.COV2.S at low or high dose, single or two shots; about five received placebo; per-sample allocation not given. Samples analyzed were those drawn on day 63 after the first vaccine or placebo injection. Wuhan-strain spike was delivered by a replication-incompetent Ad26 vector. Findings of the study overall: Measures of TCR breadth and depth may have fallen short of total T cell responses. Placebo and vaccine recipients had non-spike TCR breadth that was similar.

CDR3 length: 16 residues. Germline V lookup: CDR1 SGHRS, CDR2 YFSETQ. V gave up 4 bases and J gave up 7 bases, with 24 bases separating them. Clones were read by immunoSEQ multiplex PCR, and TCRdb kept only the in-frame ones, dropping some. The data hold around 240,000 clones, with more than 75% observed a single time. This TCR was recovered from a person aged 18-60 years who received the Ad26.COV2.S COVID-19 vaccine or a placebo. This chain joins TRBV5-1 and TRBJ2-7; D may be TRBD1 or TRBD2 (7 bases each). The material was peripheral blood, obtained in a trial of Ad26.COV2.S vaccine versus placebo. Here the CDR3 reads CASSPYLGEGAIEQYF. CDR3 bases: TGCGCCAGCAGCCCCTACCTTGGGGAGGGGGCAATTGAGCAGTACTTC.